Below are 8 T cell receptor beta chains sequenced from a single sample in a study of control samples from healthy donors and cancer patients. The protocol was immunoSEQ multiplex PCR, while the TCRdb copy is restricted to in-frame clones and leaves out a portion. The data contain some 110,000 clones, roughly 93% of them singletons. Specimen: blood. The source of these receptors is a man aged 30 to 45 in good health.

This chain connects TRBV28 to TRBJ1-5, with D tentatively TRBD1 (6 bases). Germline V gene data show CDR1 as MDHEN and CDR2 as SYDVKM. Trimming shortened V by 2 bases and J by 3 bases, and 11 bases separated the two germline ends. The CDR3 contains 15 residues. CDR3 bases: TGTGCCAGCAGTTTAAGTCGGGGGCCCAATCAGCCCCAGCATTTT. Translated, it gives CASSLSRGPNQPQHF.

This clone appeared a single time. The genes are TRBV15 and TRBJ1-5, with D possibly being TRBD1 (6 bases). V was pared by 0 bases and J by 9 bases, with 18 bases between. Per the germline V gene, CDR1 is LNHNV and CDR2 is YYDKDF (reference sequence). There are 16 residues in the CDR3. CDR3 region: CATSRDESGVVRPQHF. The CDR3 DNA is TGTGCCACCAGCAGAGATGAGTCAGGGGTCGTGCGGCCCCAGCATTTT.

Comments on this clone: The sample contains more than one DNA sequence encoding this CDR3. V gene TRBV6-5 combines with J gene TRBJ1-2; possible D gene TRBD1, 6 bases. This CDR3 is 16 amino acids long. CDR1 MNHEY and CDR2 SVGAGI come from the germline V gene. The V and J ends lost 0 bases and 2 bases respectively, with 13 bases between them. The CDR3 bases are TGTGCCAGCAGTTACTCCAGGGGCCGGACCAACTATGGCTACACCTTC. This encodes CASSYSRGRTNYGYTF.

The chain combines TRBV2 with TRBJ1-3, with D hard to call. The germline V gene has CDR1 SNHLY and CDR2 FYNNEI. CDR3 length: 12 residues. The V and J ends lost 2 bases and 8 bases respectively, with 7 bases between them. The CDR3, as DNA: TGTGCCAGCAGTGAAAACTCACACACCATATATTTT. Its translation is CASSENSHTIYF.

The chain carries TRBV5-1 and TRBJ1-1, with 7 nucleotides matching TRBD1. The V segment lost 3 bases and the J segment 5 bases; nucleotides outside the gene matches: 13. This CDR3 has 16 amino acids. CDR1 is SGHRS, CDR2 YFSETQ, per germline. In nucleotides, the CDR3 is TGCGCCAGCAGCTGGGGAGGTGAAGGGGGCATTACTGAAGCTTTCTTT. Its protein product is CASSWGGEGGITEAFF.

The J gene is TRBJ2-3, the V gene TRBV5-1; D remains unclear. The V gene's germline CDR1 is SGHRS and CDR2 YFSETQ. V lost 4 bases and J 4 bases, leaving 7 bases between the germline ends. This CDR3 has 12 residues. CDR3: CASSLVSDTQYF. Written as DNA, the CDR3 is TGCGCCAGCAGCCTGGTTTCAGATACGCAGTATTTT.

The chain is built from TRBV5-1 and TRBJ1-4; TRBD1 might be the D (6 bases). Germline lookup yields CDR1 SGHRS and CDR2 YFSETQ. Trimming stripped 5 bases from V and 14 bases from J, with 10 bases between. This CDR3 is 10 amino acids long. CDR3 protein: CASRGDRLFF. DNA for the CDR3: TGCGCCAGCAGAGGCGACAGGCTGTTTTTT.

The CDR3 coding sequence is TGCGCCAGCAGCTTGGTTTCCCCAGGGGGATCACCCCTCCACTTT. It translates to CASSLVSPGGSPLHF. The chain uses TRBV5-1 and TRBJ1-6; 7 bases map to TRBD1. The germline CDR1 and CDR2 sequences are SGHRS and YFSETQ. Trimming removed 0 bases from V and 10 bases from J; junction bases left unmatched: 7. The CDR3 runs to 15 residues. The full variable domain, in which reference TRBV5-1 and TRBJ1-6 provide the parts outside the CDR3, is KAGVTQTPRYLIKTRGQQVTLSCSPISGHRSVSWYQQTPGQGLQFLFEYFSETQRNKGNFPGRFSGRQFSNSRSEMNVSTLELGDSALYLCASSLVSPGGSPLHFGNGTRLTVT.